A selection of T cell receptor beta chains follows, all from one sample in a study of blood T cells in healthy people across ages. Using its own MiXCR run on the 5' RACE reads, TCRdb lists one record per CDR3 protein. Among roughly 700,000 distinct CDR3 sequences listed, around 48% were seen once. What was sequenced was blood. These receptors all come from a woman aged 55 to 70 in good health. Each CDR3 is given with its conserved first and last residue. A D gene is named only where the DNA matches it firmly. Part of the rows lack a size; the others show once, few, many or a class for expanded clones.

j_call v_call d_call clone_size cdr3_aa cdr3_nt
TRBJ2-3 TRBV28 - - CASSLVRRGRPTDTQYF TGTGCCAGCAGTTTGGTAAGGCGTGGCCGTCCCACAGATACGCAGTATTTT
TRBJ2-6 TRBV9 - few CASSSRDSLISGANVLTF TGTGCCAGCAGCTCTCGGGACTCCCTCATCTCTGGGGCCAACGTCCTGACTTTC
TRBJ2-7 TRBV29-1 - - CSVSKGEQYF TGCAGCGTTAGCAAGGGCGAGCAGTACTTC
TRBJ1-3 TRBV4-2 - - CASSQVGQPESSGNTIYF TGTGCCAGCAGCCAAGTTGGACAGCCTGAGAGCTCTGGAAACACCATATATTTT
TRBJ1-2 TRBV7-2 - once CASSQVGSSGYTF TGTGCCAGCAGCCAGGTCGGGTCCTCTGGCTACACCTTC
TRBJ2-7 TRBV5-1 TRBD2 - CASSLELAAVPYEQYF TGCGCCAGCAGCTTGGAACTAGCGGCAGTACCCTACGAGCAGTACTTC
TRBJ1-4 TRBV4-3 - - CASSQDWSLEKLFF TGCGCCAGCAGCCAAGATTGGTCTTTGGAAAAACTGTTTTTT
TRBJ1-2 TRBV5-1 - - CASSLATGSYGYTF TGCGCCAGCAGCTTGGCCACAGGGTCCTATGGCTACACCTTC
TRBJ2-7 TRBV7-9 - - CASSPDRPSTYEQYF TGTGCCAGCAGCCCAGACAGGCCGTCAACCTACGAGCAGTACTTC
TRBJ2-7 TRBV11-2 TRBD1 - CASSLAASTGGSYEQYF TGTGCCAGCAGCTTAGCGGCTTCGACAGGGGGCTCCTACGAGCAGTACTTC
TRBJ2-1 TRBV7-9 - - CASSLDVSGYEQFF TGTGCCAGCAGCTTGGATGTGAGCGGCTATGAGCAGTTCTTC
TRBJ2-5 TRBV12-3/TRBV12-4 TRBD2 - CASSFFAGGVNEQYF TGTGCCAGCAGTTTTTTTGCGGGAGGAGTGAATGAGCAGTACTTC
TRBJ2-1 TRBV6-4 TRBD1 - CASSIESGTGRHNEQFF TGTGCCAGCAGTATCGAATCCGGGACAGGGAGACACAATGAGCAGTTCTTC
TRBJ1-5 TRBV12-3/TRBV12-4 - - CASTRKPAGAQHF TGTGCCAGCACCCGAAAACCGGCCGGAGCCCAGCATTTT
TRBJ2-6 TRBV6-5 - - CASSYEVVYSGANVLTF TGTGCCAGCAGTTACGAAGTAGTTTACTCTGGGGCCAACGTCCTGACTTTC
TRBJ2-1 TRBV15 - - CATSRAYNGQFF TGTGCCACCAGCAGAGCCTACAATGGGCAGTTCTTC